This T cell receptor beta chain is from a study of blood T cell repertoires in COVID-19. Across the study: Researchers got acute and convalescent COVID-19 samples from the United States, Italy and Spain.

The table came from immunoSEQ multiplex PCR; TCRdb's copy has only in-frame clones and leaves some out. Found here are approximately 150,000 clones, roughly 82% of them singletons; the top ten hold roughly 15%. Trimming stripped 0 bases from V and 5 bases from J, with 11 bases between. The germline V gene encodes CDR1 SGHNT and CDR2 YYREEE (reference sequence). This CDR3 comprises 15 residues. J is TRBJ2-2 and V is TRBV5-4; a possible D gene is TRBD1 (6 bases). The origin of this receptor is a man aged 45 to 65 who had recovered from COVID-19. Sequencing input: PBMCs or T cells enriched from blood (not recorded which). CDR3 nucleotides: TGTGCCAGCAGCTTGGACAGGGTTGGAACCGGGGAGCTGTTTTTT. It is translated as CASSLDRVGTGELFF.